Listed below are T cell receptor beta chains from one sample, sequenced in a study of beta chain features in type 1 diabetes. Clones were read by immunoSEQ multiplex PCR, and TCRdb kept only the in-frame ones, dropping some. The data contain about 230,000 clones, over 8.5% of them seen just once; the ten biggest clones take up around 0.037%. The sequencing input was naive CD4+ T cells from blood. The receptors here all came from a woman under 30 in good health. Both conserved end residues are part of each CDR3. Fields, in order: V gene, CDR3 length, clone size, D gene, J gene, CDR3 protein, CDR3 DNA. The D gene is left open where the match is weak. Only some rows state a clone size, as once, few, many or a class for expanded clones.

TRBV11-2	17	few	TRBD2	TRBJ2-1	CASSSEAGLGGFHEQFF	TGTGCCAGCAGCTCCGAGGCGGGACTAGGGGGATTCCATGAGCAGTTCTTC
TRBV9	13	few	.	TRBJ1-1	CASSRRGNTEAFF	TGTGCCAGCAGCAGAAGGGGGAACACTGAAGCTTTCTTT
TRBV7-9	16	few	.	TRBJ1-3	CASSLRELYSGNTIYF	TGTGCCAGCAGCTTACGGGAATTATACTCTGGAAACACCATATATTTT
TRBV6-5	14	few	.	TRBJ2-2	CASSYSRKTGELFF	TGTGCCAGCAGTTACTCGAGGAAGACCGGGGAGCTGTTTTTT
TRBV2	14	few	.	TRBJ1-2	CASSVRGGGQGYTF	TGTGCCAGCAGCGTCCGGGGGGGAGGGCAGGGCTACACCTTC
TRBV2	17	few	TRBD2	TRBJ2-3	CASSESRLAGRTDTQYF	TGTGCCAGCAGTGAAAGTCGTCTAGCGGGCCGCACAGATACGCAGTATTTT
TRBV27	14	few	TRBD1	TRBJ2-7	CASRTGTVPTEQYF	TGTGCCAGCAGAACCGGGACAGTTCCCACGGAGCAGTACTTC
TRBV21-1	13	.	.	TRBJ1-1	CATTPDRGTEAFF	TGTGCCACCACCCCCGACAGGGGGACTGAAGCTTTCTTT
TRBV30	14	.	TRBD2	TRBJ2-1	CAWSRLAGDNEQLF	TGTGCCTGGAGTCGGCTAGCGGGTGACAATGAGCAGCTCTTC
TRBV11-3	15	few	TRBD2	TRBJ2-7	CASSPGLAGPSEQYF	TGTGCCAGCAGCCCTGGACTAGCGGGGCCCAGCGAGCAGTACTTC
TRBV9	15	.	.	TRBJ2-2	CASSVVADSTGELFF	TGTGCCAGCAGCGTAGTTGCGGACTCCACCGGGGAGCTGTTTTTT
TRBV5-1	14	few	TRBD1	TRBJ1-1	CASSSQGLNTEAFF	TGCGCCAGCAGCTCACAGGGGCTGAACACTGAAGCTTTCTTT
TRBV5-1	14	few	TRBD1	TRBJ1-2	CASSPGTGGSGYTF	TGCGCCAGCAGCCCCGGGACAGGGGGCAGTGGCTACACCTTC
TRBV11-2	14	few	.	TRBJ2-1	CASSLRPAADEQFF	TGTGCCAGCAGCTTAAGACCCGCCGCGGATGAGCAGTTCTTC
TRBV6-1	15	few	.	TRBJ2-1	CASSTTGSSYNEQFF	TGTGCCAGCAGCACTACAGGCAGCTCCTACAATGAGCAGTTCTTC
TRBV5-1	15	few	.	TRBJ1-1	CASSLRGQEGTEAFF	TGCGCCAGCAGCTTGAGAGGTCAGGAGGGGACTGAAGCTTTCTTT
TRBV18	13	few	TRBD1	TRBJ1-1	CASSRDRNTEAFF	TGTGCCAGCTCACGGGACAGGAACACCGAAGCTTTCTTT
TRBV5-1	15	few	.	TRBJ2-3	CASSLGQALTDTQYF	TGCGCCAGCAGCTTGGGACAGGCGCTCACAGATACGCAGTATTTT
TRBV2	12	few	.	TRBJ1-5	CASSLSNQPQHF	TGTGCCAGCAGTCTGAGCAATCAGCCCCAGCATTTT
TRBV30	14	.	TRBD1	TRBJ1-2	CAWSPPGQNYGYTF	TGTGCCTGGAGTCCTCCGGGACAGAACTATGGCTACACCTTC
TRBV5-1	16	few	.	TRBJ2-2	CASSLDRTANTGELFF	TGCGCCAGCAGCTTGGATCGGACAGCGAACACCGGGGAGCTGTTTTTT
TRBV27	15	few	.	TRBJ2-1	CASMARTANNNEQFF	TGTGCCAGCATGGCCCGGACAGCAAATAACAATGAGCAGTTCTTC
TRBV30	13	few	TRBD1	TRBJ1-4	CAWSAGGKEKLFF	TGTGCCTGGAGTGCAGGGGGCAAGGAAAAACTGTTTTTT
TRBV19	13	.	.	TRBJ1-2	CASTSLATYGYTF	TGTGCCAGTACTTCCTTAGCGACCTATGGCTACACCTTC
TRBV19	13	few	.	TRBJ2-1	CASSITGGDEQFF	TGTGCCAGTAGTATAACTGGCGGGGATGAGCAGTTCTTC
TRBV7-2	15	.	TRBD2	TRBJ2-5	CASSLTSGSQETQYF	TGTGCCAGCAGCTTAACTAGCGGGAGCCAAGAGACCCAGTACTTC
TRBV25-1	15	few	.	TRBJ2-1	CASSESKGYDNEQFF	TGTGCCAGCAGTGAATCGAAGGGGTACGACAATGAGCAGTTCTTC
TRBV30	12	few	TRBD1	TRBJ1-2	CAVTGGSYGYTF	TGTGCCGTGACAGGGGGCAGCTATGGCTACACCTTC
TRBV4-1	17	.	.	TRBJ2-4	CASSPVEGPLAKNIQYF	TGCGCCAGCAGCCCCGTTGAGGGCCCCCTAGCCAAAAACATTCAGTACTTC
TRBV20-1	11	few	.	TRBJ2-1	CSARDAPEQFF	TGCAGTGCTAGAGATGCGCCTGAGCAGTTCTTC
TRBV7-9	16	.	TRBD1	TRBJ1-2	CASSLAAGGRGYGYTF	TGTGCCAGCAGCTTAGCCGCAGGGGGCCGGGGCTATGGCTACACCTTC
TRBV5-1	16	few	TRBD2	TRBJ2-3	CASSTPSGRVADTQYF	TGCGCCAGCAGCACTCCTAGCGGGAGGGTAGCAGATACGCAGTATTTT
TRBV9	16	few	TRBD2	TRBJ2-7	CASSFRTSGGLYEQYF	TGTGCCAGCAGCTTCCGGACTAGCGGGGGCCTCTACGAGCAGTACTTC
TRBV5-1	14	.	.	TRBJ1-2	CASRDDWTNYGYTF	TGCGCCAGCAGAGACGACTGGACTAACTATGGCTACACCTTC
TRBV4-1	16	few	TRBD1	TRBJ1-2	CASSHRGQGASYGYTF	TGCGCCAGCAGCCATCGGGGGCAGGGGGCATCCTATGGCTACACCTTC
TRBV6-1	15	.	TRBD1	TRBJ1-5	CASSMGQGSNQPQHF	TGTGCCAGCAGTATGGGACAGGGTAGCAATCAGCCCCAGCATTTT
TRBV20-1	11	few	.	TRBJ1-3	CSARNGDTIYF	TGCAGTGCTAGAAACGGGGACACCATATATTTT